The TCR beta chain described here comes from a study of blood T cell repertoires in COVID-19. Across the study: Material from acute and convalescent COVID-19 was sourced from the United States, Italy and Spain. In each case, the material was cDNA or gDNA derived from T cells, B-cell-depleted T cells, or PBMCs.

The germline V gene has CDR1 LGHDT and CDR2 YNNKEL (reference sequence). This CDR3 contains 15 residues. V shed 2 bases and J shed 0 bases, with 9 bases lying between them. In the study's own analysis: Amplification from reference gene primers served as the basis for estimated nucleated cell counts. TCRdb's table, derived via immunoSEQ multiplex PCR, lists solely in-frame clones and lacks some. That table furnishes V, J and clone size, whereas the DNA furnished D and trimming. In the table there are about 100,000 clones, about 86% of which are singletons. Sequencing input: peripheral blood. This TCR came from a woman aged 55-70 years in a cohort sampled during active or convalescent COVID-19. V gene TRBV3-1 (or the pseudogene TRBV3-2) combines with J gene TRBJ2-3; D not resolved. CDR3 nucleotide sequence: TGTGCCAGCAGCCAATTTTCGGGTAGCACAGATACGCAGTATTTT. It translates to CASSQFSGSTDTQYF.